This is a list of T cell receptor beta chains from one sample in a study of blood T cell repertoires in COVID-19. Method: immunoSEQ multiplex PCR; TCRdb's copy keeps in-frame clones and lacks some. The sample lists 120,000 to 150,000 clones, around 80% occurring once. Sample: peripheral blood. The receptors shown here come from a human donor with acute or convalescent COVID-19. The donor label of this sample is uncertain. Each CDR3 is given with its conserved first and last residue. The D gene is left open where the match is weak. Clone sizes are given selectively: once, few, many, or a class where the clone is expanded.

CDR3 | DNA | J | size | V | D
CASSLAGMGAGNQPQHF | TGTGCCAGCAGCTTAGCGGGGATGGGGGCGGGTAATCAGCCCCAGCATTTT | TRBJ1-5 | NA | TRBV7-8 | NA
CASSSGQNTGELFF | TGTGCCAGCAGTTCGGGACAGAACACCGGGGAGCTGTTTTTT | TRBJ2-2 | many | TRBV6-5 | NA
CASSDQGHRAYGYTF | TGTGCCAGCAGTGACCAGGGGCACAGGGCCTATGGCTACACCTTC | TRBJ1-2 | NA | TRBV2 | NA
CASSPRQGSNQPQHF | TGTGCCAGCAGCCCGCGACAGGGTAGCAATCAGCCCCAGCATTTT | TRBJ1-5 | NA | TRBV21-1 | NA
CSVDGGFQETQYF | TGCAGCGTTGACGGGGGTTTCCAAGAGACCCAGTACTTC | TRBJ2-5 | NA | TRBV29-1 | NA
CASTGLAGNEQFF | TGTGCCAGCACGGGACTAGCGGGGAATGAGCAGTTCTTC | TRBJ2-1 | NA | TRBV6-5 | TRBD2
CASSLGRQGLEPGNTIYF | TGTGCCAGCAGCTTAGGACGTCAGGGACTCGAGCCTGGAAACACCATATATTTT | TRBJ1-3 | NA | TRBV7-6 | NA
CASSQGLAVNTGELFF | TGCGCCAGCAGCCAAGGATTAGCTGTGAACACCGGGGAGCTGTTTTTT | TRBJ2-2 | NA | TRBV4-3 | NA
CSAPGVYGYTF | TGCAGTGCCCCGGGGGTTTATGGCTACACCTTC | TRBJ1-2 | once | TRBV20-1 | NA
CASSLEGGRNEKLFF | TGTGCCAGCAGCTTGGAGGGGGGGCGGAATGAAAAACTGTTTTTT | TRBJ1-4 | NA | TRBV5-4 | NA
CASTQMVGGRVPGELFF | TGTGCCAGTACCCAAATGGTCGGGGGAAGGGTTCCCGGGGAGCTGTTTTTT | TRBJ2-2 | NA | TRBV19 | NA
CASSQQQGTDSPLHF | TGTGCCAGCAGCCAACAACAGGGGACGGATTCACCCCTCCACTTT | TRBJ1-6 | NA | TRBV4-2 | TRBD1
CASSAAPEGRDSPLHF | TGTGCCAGTAGTGCCGCGCCTGAGGGAAGGGATTCACCCCTCCACTTT | TRBJ1-6 | few | TRBV19 | NA
CAIRGKRDGTGGMGSYNEQFF | TGTGCCATCAGGGGAAAAAGAGACGGGACAGGGGGTATGGGATCCTACAATGAGCAGTTCTTC | TRBJ2-1 | NA | TRBV10-3 | TRBD1
CAGRAEIGGTQYF | TGTGCCGGCCGAGCGGAAATCGGTGGGACCCAGTACTTC | TRBJ2-5 | NA | TRBV2 | NA
CASSLGGGAGETQYF | TGCGCCAGCAGCTTGGGAGGGGGGGCCGGAGAGACCCAGTACTTC | TRBJ2-5 | NA | TRBV5-1 | NA
CASSIVSGRTEAFF | TGTGCCAGTAGTATAGTTTCAGGGAGGACTGAAGCTTTCTTT | TRBJ1-1 | once | TRBV19 | NA
CASFPGQLNTEAFF | TGTGCCAGTTTCCCGGGACAGTTGAACACTGAAGCTTTCTTT | TRBJ1-1 | NA | TRBV19 | TRBD1
CASSLGRGTEAFF | TGTGCCAGCAGTTTAGGGAGGGGCACTGAAGCTTTCTTT | TRBJ1-1 | NA | TRBV12-3/TRBV12-4 | NA
CASSRDRNTEAFF | TGTGCCAGCAGCAGGGACAGGAACACTGAAGCTTTCTTT | TRBJ1-1 | NA | TRBV7-2 | TRBD1
CATVPGQGVGTLHF | TGTGCCACGGTACCGGGACAGGGGGTGGGGACCCTCCACTTT | TRBJ1-6 | once | TRBV6-6 | TRBD1
CASSLEGTGPYNEQFF | TGTGCCAGCAGCTTAGAAGGGACAGGTCCCTACAATGAGCAGTTCTTC | TRBJ2-1 | NA | TRBV7-2 | TRBD1
CASSSSYGRNTEAFF | TGTGCCAGCAGCTCCTCATACGGGAGGAACACTGAAGCTTTCTTT | TRBJ1-1 | NA | TRBV7-2 | NA
CASILGWQGDQPQHF | TGTGCCAGCATCCTAGGCTGGCAGGGCGATCAGCCCCAGCATTTT | TRBJ1-5 | NA | TRBV6-5 | NA
CASSLSGSGGDNEQFF | TGCGCCAGCAGCCTAAGCGGGTCGGGGGGAGACAATGAGCAGTTCTTC | TRBJ2-1 | NA | TRBV4-1 | TRBD2
CASLRAVAGTEAFF | TGTGCCAGCCTAAGGGCGGTGGCGGGCACTGAAGCTTTCTTT | TRBJ1-1 | NA | TRBV2 | NA
CASSYDPGTGAGYTF | TGTGCCAGCAGCTACGATCCCGGGACAGGGGCTGGCTACACCTTC | TRBJ1-2 | NA | TRBV7-9 | TRBD1
CASSLSSYEQYF | TGTGCCAGCAGCCTGAGCTCCTACGAGCAGTACTTC | TRBJ2-7 | NA | TRBV7-8 | NA
CASSFASAEFTEAFF | TGTGCCAGCAGCTTTGCCTCAGCGGAGTTCACTGAAGCTTTCTTT | TRBJ1-1 | NA | TRBV7-2 | NA
CASKNSETASYEQYF | TGTGCCAGCAAAAACTCGGAGACAGCCTCCTACGAGCAGTACTTC | TRBJ2-7 | NA | TRBV2 | NA
CASSLVGREEAFF | TGTGCCAGCAGCTTGGTGGGGAGGGAAGAAGCTTTCTTT | TRBJ1-1 | once | TRBV5-6 | NA
CASSTGQLSNQPQHF | TGTGCCAGCTCAACGGGACAGCTAAGCAATCAGCCCCAGCATTTT | TRBJ1-5 | NA | TRBV18 | TRBD1
CASSQADQPQHF | TGTGCCAGCAGCCAAGCCGATCAGCCCCAGCATTTT | TRBJ1-5 | NA | TRBV3-1/TRBV3-2 | NA